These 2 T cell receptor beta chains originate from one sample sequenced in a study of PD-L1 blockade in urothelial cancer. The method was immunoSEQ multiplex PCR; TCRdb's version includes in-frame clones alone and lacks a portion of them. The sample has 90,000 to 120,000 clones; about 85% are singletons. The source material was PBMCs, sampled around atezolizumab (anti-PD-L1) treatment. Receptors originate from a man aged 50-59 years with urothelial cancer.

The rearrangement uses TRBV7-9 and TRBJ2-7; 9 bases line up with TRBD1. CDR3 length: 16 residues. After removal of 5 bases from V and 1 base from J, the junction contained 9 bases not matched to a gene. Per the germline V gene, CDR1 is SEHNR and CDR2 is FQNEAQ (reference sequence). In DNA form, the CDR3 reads TGTGCCAGCAGCGCACTGGTAGGACAGGGGTCCTACGAGCAGTACTTC. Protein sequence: CASSALVGQGSYEQYF.

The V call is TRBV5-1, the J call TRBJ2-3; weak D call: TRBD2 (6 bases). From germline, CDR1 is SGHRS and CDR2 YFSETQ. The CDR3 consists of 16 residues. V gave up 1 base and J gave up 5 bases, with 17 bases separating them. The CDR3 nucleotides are TGCGCCAGCAGCTTGAGGTCGGCGGGAATGGGAGATACGCAGTATTTT. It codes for CASSLRSAGMGDTQYF.